This note documents a single TCR beta chain sequence. This record belongs to a study of blood T cell repertoires in COVID-19. Looking at the study overall: Acute and convalescent COVID-19 specimens originated in the United States, Italy and Spain. From T cells, B-cell-depleted T cells, or PBMCs came the material, which was cDNA or gDNA.

Per the study methods: Estimated nucleated cell counts came from reference gene primer amplification. Sequenced by immunoSEQ multiplex PCR; TCRdb stores in-frame clones only, minus some. The D gene and trimming were derived from the DNA, and the V and J assignments and clone size from that table. The data show 200,000 to 250,000 clones, around 87% seen once. The ends lost 4 bases at V and 8 bases at J; junction bases unmatched: 16. CDR1 and CDR2 (germline): SGHAT, FQNNGV. The CDR3 sequence is 17 residues long. The receptor was derived from a woman in her thirties who had recovered from COVID-19. The chain carries TRBV11-2 and TRBJ1-2; TRBD1 aligns across 10 bases. The material sequenced was peripheral blood. The CDR3 region has the DNA TGTGCCAGCAGCTCCCAGTATCGGGACAGGGGAATGAGGGGCTACACCTTC. This codes for CASSSQYRDRGMRGYTF.